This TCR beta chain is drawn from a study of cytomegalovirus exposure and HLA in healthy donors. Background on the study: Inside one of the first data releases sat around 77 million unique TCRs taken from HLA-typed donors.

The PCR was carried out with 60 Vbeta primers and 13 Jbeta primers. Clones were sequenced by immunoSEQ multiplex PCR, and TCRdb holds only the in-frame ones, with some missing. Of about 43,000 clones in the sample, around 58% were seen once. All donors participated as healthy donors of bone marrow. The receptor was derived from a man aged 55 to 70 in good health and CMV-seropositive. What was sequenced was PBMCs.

CDR3 protein: CASSLPDRGTSYEQYF. DNA of the CDR3: TGTGCCAGCAGCTTACCCGACAGGGGGACATCCTACGAGCAGTACTTC. The chain joins TRBV7-8 to TRBJ2-7; 9 bases agree with TRBD1. The CDR3 loop spans 16 amino acids. Germline V gene lookup returns CDR1 SGHVS and CDR2 FQNEAQ. V was pared by 2 bases and J by 1 base, with 6 bases of the junction left unmatched.